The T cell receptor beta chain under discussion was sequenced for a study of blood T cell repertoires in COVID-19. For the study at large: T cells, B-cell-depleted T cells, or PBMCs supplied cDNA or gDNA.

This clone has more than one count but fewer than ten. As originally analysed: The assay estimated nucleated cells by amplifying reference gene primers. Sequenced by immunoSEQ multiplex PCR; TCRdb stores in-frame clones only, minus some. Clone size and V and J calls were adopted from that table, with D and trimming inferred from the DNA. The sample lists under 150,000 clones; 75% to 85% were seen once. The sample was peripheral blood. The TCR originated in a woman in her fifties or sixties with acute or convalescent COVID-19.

The CDR3 here is CSVENRVREGYTF. CDR3 nucleotide sequence: TGCAGCGTTGAGAACAGGGTCCGTGAAGGCTACACCTTC. The chain is built from TRBV29-1 and TRBJ1-2, with TRBD1 as a possible D gene (6 bases). Germline V gene data show CDR1 as SQVTM and CDR2 as ANQGSEA. V was cut by 3 bases and J by 8 bases, with 16 bases left in between. This CDR3 region has 13 residues.